What follows describes a single T cell receptor (beta chain). As yet, its antigen is unknown. Trimming left V 1 base short and J 4 bases short, with 11 bases between. The CDR3 consists of 15 residues. The study isolated at least 6 million PBMCs from each sample. This specimen comes from a study of blood T cells in healthy people across ages. The study's findings and limits: Diversity of TCR beta per million T cells declined in a roughly linear way with age.

Then a second PCR, running roughly 7 to 11 cycles, was carried out with a sample-barcoded 5' primer and a J-beta primer mix. TCRdb re-analysed the 5' RACE reads in MiXCR, keeping a single row per CDR3 protein. The sample consists of approximately 800,000 distinct CDR3 sequences, over 45% of them appearing once. The V and J genes are TRBV12-3 or TRBV12-4 and TRBJ2-1; no reliable D call. The specimen was blood. The receptor comes from a man aged 25-45 years in good health. DNA of the CDR3: TGTGCCAGCAGTTTAGTGGCCCAAAAATACAATGAGCAGTTCTTC. Protein sequence: CASSLVAQKYNEQFF.